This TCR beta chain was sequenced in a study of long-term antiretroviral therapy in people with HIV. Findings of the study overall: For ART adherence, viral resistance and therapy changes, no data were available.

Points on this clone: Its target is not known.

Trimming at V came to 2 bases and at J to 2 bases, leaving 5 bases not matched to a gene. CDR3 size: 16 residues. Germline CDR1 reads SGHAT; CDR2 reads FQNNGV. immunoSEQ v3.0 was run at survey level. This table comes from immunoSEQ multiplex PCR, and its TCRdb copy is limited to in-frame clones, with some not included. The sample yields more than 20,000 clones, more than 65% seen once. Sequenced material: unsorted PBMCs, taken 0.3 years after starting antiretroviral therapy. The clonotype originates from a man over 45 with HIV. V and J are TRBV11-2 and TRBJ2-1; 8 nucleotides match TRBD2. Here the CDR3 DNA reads TGTGCCAGCAGCTTATTAGCGGGATCTACCTACAATGAGCAGTTCTTC. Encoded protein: CASSLLAGSTYNEQFF.